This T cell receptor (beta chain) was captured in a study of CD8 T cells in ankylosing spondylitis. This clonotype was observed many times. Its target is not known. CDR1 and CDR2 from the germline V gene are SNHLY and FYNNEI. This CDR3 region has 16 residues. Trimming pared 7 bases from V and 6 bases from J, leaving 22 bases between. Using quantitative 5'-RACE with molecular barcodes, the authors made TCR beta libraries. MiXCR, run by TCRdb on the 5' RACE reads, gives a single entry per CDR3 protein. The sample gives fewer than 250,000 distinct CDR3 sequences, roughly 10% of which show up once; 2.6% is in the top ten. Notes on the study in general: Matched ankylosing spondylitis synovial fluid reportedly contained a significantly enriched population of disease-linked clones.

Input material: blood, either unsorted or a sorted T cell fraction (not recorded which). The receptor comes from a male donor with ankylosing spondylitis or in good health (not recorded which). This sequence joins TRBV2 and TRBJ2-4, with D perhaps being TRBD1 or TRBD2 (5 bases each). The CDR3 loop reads CASTPGGTGLGNIQYF. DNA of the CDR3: TGTGCCAGCACCCCCGGTGGGACCGGATTGGGAAACATTCAGTACTTC.